The sequence of this T cell receptor (beta chain) was determined in a study of blood T cell repertoires in COVID-19. Participants' reported clinical history set cohort assignment. As originally analysed: Cell counts per sample came from amplifying reference gene primers. Method: immunoSEQ multiplex PCR; TCRdb's copy keeps in-frame clones and lacks some. The V and J calls and clone size were taken over from that table, and D and trimming were inferred from the DNA. This sample has some 200,000 clones, with roughly 87% found just once. The length of the CDR3 is 16 residues. Looked up from germline, CDR1 is MDHEN and CDR2 is SYDVKM. V dropped 4 bases and J dropped 6; count of bases not matched to a gene: 9.

This chain connects TRBV28 to TRBJ2-2; 9 positions agree with TRBD1. This clonotype was obtained from a man aged 18 to 29 with acute COVID-19. The sequencing input was PBMCs or T cells enriched from blood (not recorded which). CDR3 DNA sequence: TGTGCCAGCAGTTCCACCGGGACAGGGTCTGCCGGGGAGCTGTTTTTT. Amino acids: CASSSTGTGSAGELFF.